The TCR beta chain under discussion was sequenced for a study of blood T cell repertoires in COVID-19. Participants were aged roughly 18 to 89 years from roughly 25 US areas. Researchers sorted participants into cohorts using their self-reported clinical history. Sequencing used immunoSEQ multiplex PCR; TCRdb keeps in-frame clones, though not all of them. The table includes 300,000 to 500,000 clones, approximately 87% detected once. From germline, CDR1 is SGHNT and CDR2 YENEEA. V was pared by 5 bases and J by 10 bases, with 15 bases between. The CDR3 is made up of 14 amino acids. The receptor was derived from a woman in her 30s with acute COVID-19. The sequenced material came from PBMCs or T cells enriched from blood (not recorded which). This chain uses TRBV11-3 with TRBJ1-6; possibly TRBD1 for D (5 bases). The CDR3 DNA sequence: TGTGCCAGCAGCGCGGGGGGTTACGGATCACCCCTCCACTTT. It specifies CASSAGGYGSPLHF.